Shown below are 25 T cell receptor beta chains from a single sample sequenced in a study of T cell responses to AZD1222 COVID-19 vaccine. TCRdb keeps only in-frame clones here, not all; method: immunoSEQ multiplex PCR. The data contain under 85,000 clones, about 88% of them singletons. This specimen consisted of peripheral blood, obtained on day 0 of AZD1222 vaccination. The receptors derive from an adult in good health.

The V and J genes are TRBV6-2 or TRBV6-3 and TRBJ2-1, with TRBD1 identical over 8 bases. With V trimmed by 2 bases and J by 15 bases, 6 bases remained unmatched. The CDR3 totals 12 residues. Germline V gene sequence: CDR1 MNHEY, CDR2 SVGEGT. The CDR3 spells CASSYGQGRRFF. Written as DNA, the CDR3 is TGTGCCAGCAGTTACGGACAGGGTAGGCGGTTCTTC.

The chain recombines TRBV28 with TRBJ1-5; D unresolved. Germline lookup yields CDR1 MDHEN and CDR2 SYDVKM. V gave up 6 bases and J gave up 3 bases, with 12 bases separating them. The CDR3 is 14 residues long. The CDR3 coding sequence is TGTGCCAGCAGGAGAATGGGGAACAATCAGCCCCAGCATTTT. Amino acids: CASRRMGNNQPQHF.

CDR3 in amino acids: CASSYRPEVAKNIQYF. CDR3 DNA sequence: TGTGCCAGCAGTTACCGTCCGGAGGTAGCCAAAAACATTCAGTACTTC. The chain combines TRBV6-5 with TRBJ2-4; the D gene is possibly TRBD2 (5 bases). The V gene's germline CDR1 is MNHEY and CDR2 SVGAGI. Trimming removed 2 bases at V and 0 bases at J, with 11 bases between. CDR3 size: 16 residues.

The gene calls are TRBV11-2 and TRBJ1-4, with 8 nucleotides matching TRBD1. The germline gives CDR1 SGHAT, CDR2 FQNNGV. The CDR3 is made up of 15 amino acids. The V and J ends lost 5 bases and 2 bases, in that order; junction bases with no gene match: 4. CDR3: CASSPRTGTNEKLFF. As DNA, the CDR3 is TGTGCCAGCAGCCCTCGGACAGGGACTAATGAAAAACTGTTTTTT.

J is TRBJ1-4 and V is TRBV7-9; D not certain. The CDR3 is made up of 12 amino acids. The germline CDR1 and CDR2 sequences are SEHNR and FQNEAQ (reference sequence). Trimming took 11 bases from V and 0 from J, leaving 7 bases between them. CDR3 region: CASGSTNEKLFF. The CDR3, as DNA: TGTGCCTCCGGATCAACTAATGAAAAACTGTTTTTT.

The chain employs TRBV27 and TRBJ2-1; D is possibly TRBD1 (6 bases). CDR3 length: 18 residues. V was pared by 5 bases and J by 4 bases, with 24 bases between. CDR1 MNHEY and CDR2 SMNVEV come from the germline V gene (reference sequence). CDR3 nucleotide sequence: TGTGCCAGCAGTCCCGACCCCCCCGGACAGATGCGATACAATGAGCAGTTCTTC. It yields the protein CASSPDPPGQMRYNEQFF.

This clone was counted a single time. The CDR3 sequence is CASSFGQNNEQFF. CDR3 DNA sequence: TGTGCCAGCAGCTTCGGACAGAACAATGAGCAGTTCTTC. This chain joins TRBV11-2 and TRBJ2-1; weak D call: TRBD1 (6 bases). Trimming cost V 3 bases and J 5 bases, with 8 bases left between them. Germline CDR1 reads SGHAT; CDR2 reads FQNNGV. This CDR3 region has 13 residues.

This rearrangement joins TRBV6-4 to TRBJ2-2; 8 positions agree with TRBD1. Unmatched junction bases numbered 9, after V lost 3 bases and J lost 6 bases. The CDR3 consists of 16 residues. Germline V gives CDR1 MRHNA, CDR2 SNTAGT. The CDR3 coding sequence is TGTGCCAGCAGTGAAGGCACAGGGGGGTCTCCCGGGGAGCTGTTTTTT. Encoded protein: CASSEGTGGSPGELFF.

This chain connects TRBV18 to TRBJ2-7; the D gene is possibly TRBD1 (5 bases). The V gene's germline CDR1 is KGHSH and CDR2 LQKENI. Trimming removed 2 bases at V and 0 bases at J, with 14 bases between. There are 16 residues in the CDR3. CDR3 sequence: CASSPNKDISSYEQYF. The CDR3, as DNA: TGTGCCAGCTCACCAAATAAGGACATCAGCTCCTACGAGCAGTACTTC.

The gene calls are TRBV28 and TRBJ1-2, with 7 bases aligning to TRBD1. Germline lookup yields CDR1 MDHEN and CDR2 SYDVKM. The ends lost 6 bases at V and 0 bases at J; junction bases unmatched: 10. The CDR3 length is 16 residues. This CDR3 is CASRLDRDRTNYGYTF. CDR3 DNA: TGTGCCAGCAGGTTGGACCGGGACAGAACTAACTATGGCTACACCTTC.

The rearrangement uses TRBV5-1 and TRBJ1-2, with D tentatively TRBD1 (5 bases). Germline CDR1 and CDR2: SGHRS and YFSETQ. This CDR3 is built from 11 residues. The V and J ends lost 7 bases and 4 bases respectively, with 8 bases between them. CDR3 sequence (DNA): TGCGCCAGCGGGGACGGCTATGGCTACACCTTC. Protein: CASGDGYGYTF.

The V call is TRBV18, the J call TRBJ1-1; TRBD1 matches at 9 bases. This CDR3 is built from 14 residues. Looked up from germline, CDR1 is KGHSH and CDR2 is LQKENI. The J segment lost 3 bases and the V segment lost 1 base, leaving 0 bases of the junction unmatched. CDR3 loop: CASSPRDRDTEAFF. CDR3 nucleotides: TGTGCCAGCTCACCACGGGACAGGGACACTGAAGCTTTCTTT.

The chain joins TRBV18 to TRBJ2-5, with a weak D call TRBD2 (6 bases). Germline V lookup: CDR1 KGHSH, CDR2 LQKENI. V was cut by 4 bases and J by 3 bases, with 12 bases left in between. This CDR3 comprises 14 residues. This chain's CDR3 is CASSRSGRKETQYF. The CDR3 nucleotides read TGTGCCAGCTCACGTAGCGGCAGGAAAGAGACCCAGTACTTC.

This clone was detected only a few times. The chain uses TRBV6-5 and TRBJ2-4; 7 bases match TRBD1. CDR1 is MNHEY and CDR2 is SVGAGI in the germline V gene. The CDR3 consists of 15 residues. With V trimmed by 8 bases and J by 1 base, 8 bases remained unmatched. CDR3 protein: CASVDRVYAKNIQYF. The DNA for the CDR3 is TGTGCCAGCGTTGACAGGGTATACGCCAAAAACATTCAGTACTTC.

The V gene is TRBV24-1, the J gene TRBJ2-1; TRBD2 aligns across 15 bases. V was pared by 5 bases and J by 10 bases, with 11 bases of the junction left unmatched. CDR3 length equals 17 residues. Germline V CDR1 and CDR2: KGHDR, SFDVKD. CDR3 protein: CATSVSTGTSGRNEQFF. CDR3 sequence (DNA): TGTGCCACCAGTGTTTCCACCGGGACTAGCGGGAGGAACGAGCAGTTCTTC.

The rearrangement links TRBV5-4 to TRBJ2-1; 7 positions match TRBD2. The CDR3 length is 11 residues. Germline loops: CDR1 SGHNT, CDR2 YYREEE (reference sequence). V gave up 9 bases and J gave up 9 bases; unmatched junction bases: 6. The CDR3 here is CATRGELEQFF. In DNA, the CDR3 is TGTGCCACCCGGGGGGAACTTGAGCAGTTCTTC.

The chain is built from TRBV28 and TRBJ1-4, with 7 bases lining up with TRBD1. The CDR3 runs to 17 residues. The trim removed 3 bases at V and 10 bases at J, leaving 17 bases unmatched. The germline V gene encodes CDR1 MDHEN and CDR2 SYDVKM. CDR3 sequence reads: CASSFDFPAGGGGKLFF. The CDR3 region has the DNA TGTGCCAGCAGTTTCGATTTTCCCGCAGGGGGAGGCGGAAAACTGTTTTTT.

This rearrangement joins TRBV29-1 to TRBJ1-4, with 7 bases aligning to TRBD1. After removal of 4 bases from V and 0 bases from J, the junction contained 5 bases not matched to a gene. Germline-derived CDR1 and CDR2 are SQVTM and ANQGSEA. CDR3 length equals 15 residues. CDR3 in amino acids: CSVGRDRATNEKLFF. The CDR3 bases are TGCAGCGTTGGTCGGGACAGAGCAACTAATGAAAAACTGTTTTTT.

This rearrangement joins TRBV7-2 to TRBJ1-2, with a tentative D call TRBD1 (5 bases). V was cut by 5 bases and J by 10 bases, with 20 bases left in between. The CDR3 is 14 residues long. Germline V gene lookup returns CDR1 SGHTA and CDR2 FQGNSA. CDR3 nucleotide sequence: TGTGCCAGCAGCCCCCAGACCGGGACTTTCGACTACACCTTC. Protein product: CASSPQTGTFDYTF.

The chain is built from TRBV7-2 and TRBJ1-1; maybe TRBD1 (5 bases). Trimming removed 1 base at V and 4 bases at J, with 19 bases between. CDR1 is SGHTA, CDR2 FQGNSA, per germline. This CDR3 spans 17 amino acids. CDR3 loop: CASSLVDTGHMGTEAFF. The CDR3 DNA reads as TGTGCCAGCAGCTTAGTTGACACAGGCCACATGGGCACTGAAGCTTTCTTT.

This clone was picked up one time. This rearrangement joins TRBV19 to TRBJ1-2; D is ambiguous. V was cut by 5 bases and J by 1 base, with 8 bases left in between. CDR1 is LNHDA, CDR2 SQIVND, per germline (reference sequence). The CDR3 is 13 residues long. Here the CDR3 DNA reads TGTGCCAGTAGTTTAGGGTATAACTATGGCTACACCTTC. Encoded protein: CASSLGYNYGYTF.

The chain is built from TRBV28 and TRBJ1-1; the D is unclear. The CDR3 length is 12 residues. Trimming stripped 4 bases from V and 0 bases from J, with 3 bases between. Germline CDR1 reads MDHEN; CDR2 reads SYDVKM. CDR3 residues: CASSSMNTEAFF. The CDR3 region has the DNA TGTGCCAGCAGTTCGATGAACACTGAAGCTTTCTTT. Full variable domain (missing parts from reference TRBV28 and TRBJ1-1): DVKVTQSSRYLVKRTGEKVFLECVQDMDHENMFWYRQDPGLGLRLIYFSYDVKMKEKGDIPEGYSVSREKKERFSLILESASTNQTSMYLCASSSMNTEAFFGQGTRLTVV.

The V and J genes are TRBV7-2 and TRBJ1-3, with D hard to call. The V end was cut by 5 bases, the J end by 4 bases, with 9 bases between. The germline V gene encodes CDR1 SGHTA and CDR2 FQGNSA. The CDR3 is 13 residues long. The CDR3 sequence: CASSIDTGNTIYF. The CDR3 bases are TGTGCCAGCAGCATTGACACCGGAAACACCATATATTTT.

The chain couples TRBV24-1 to TRBJ2-1; D is ambiguous. Germline V gene sequence: CDR1 KGHDR, CDR2 SFDVKD. This CDR3 spans 17 amino acids. The V end lost 2 bases, the J end lost 0 bases, and 13 bases lay between the germline ends. For the CDR3, the DNA is TGTGCCACCAGTGATTGGAACTCTAGGGTCTCCTACAATGAGCAGTTCTTC. Translation: CATSDWNSRVSYNEQFF.

The V gene is TRBV6-5, the J gene TRBJ2-5, with 8 bases matching TRBD1. The CDR3 loop spans 14 amino acids. Germline V gene data show CDR1 as MNHEY and CDR2 as SVGAGI. With 5 bases clipped from V and 5 bases from J, the junction kept 7 bases outside the gene matches. Written as DNA, the CDR3 is TGTGCCAGCAGTCTGACAGGGGTTTGGGAGACCCAGTACTTC. Protein: CASSLTGVWETQYF.